Here is one T cell receptor (beta chain) with its context. This sample stems from a study of patients and donors after allogeneic stem cell transplantation. TCRdb re-called the RT-PCR reads with MiXCR, one entry per CDR3 protein. The table shows 20,000 or so distinct CDR3 sequences, with about 5% occurring only once. Germline lookup yields CDR1 SGHVS and CDR2 FNYEAQ. This CDR3 region has 15 residues. V dropped 5 bases and J dropped 1; count of bases not matched to a gene: 5. The V and J genes are TRBV7-6 and TRBJ2-3; 8 nucleotides line up with TRBD1. The TCR sequence derives from a human donor who was either an allogeneic HSCT recipient or a stem cell or donor lymphocyte infusion donor (not recorded which). It is not recorded whose cells these are; they may come from a transplant donor. Source material: blood, either unsorted or a sorted T cell fraction (not recorded which). CDR3 region: CASSLGQGGTDTQYF. The CDR3 DNA is TGTGCCAGCAGCCTCGGACAGGGCGGCACAGATACGCAGTATTTT.